This TCR beta chain derives from a study of cytomegalovirus exposure and HLA in healthy donors. V was clipped by 6 bases and J by 3 bases; unmatched bases: 13. Per the germline V gene, CDR1 is SQVTM and CDR2 is ANQGSEA. There are 15 residues in the CDR3. The PCR had 60 Vbeta and 13 Jbeta primers. Here immunoSEQ multiplex PCR was the method, and the copy in TCRdb shows in-frame clones only, minus some. Of 150,000 to 200,000 clones in the sample, 80% are singletons; the top ten hold roughly 0.99%. The chain joins TRBV29-1 to TRBJ2-7, with 8 bases aligning to TRBD1. The receptor was derived from a woman aged 40 to 50 in good health and CMV-seronegative. Sequenced material: PBMCs. For the CDR3, the DNA is TGCAGCGTCGTGGGACAGGCGCAGACATACTACGAGCAGTACTTC. This encodes CSVVGQAQTYYEQYF.